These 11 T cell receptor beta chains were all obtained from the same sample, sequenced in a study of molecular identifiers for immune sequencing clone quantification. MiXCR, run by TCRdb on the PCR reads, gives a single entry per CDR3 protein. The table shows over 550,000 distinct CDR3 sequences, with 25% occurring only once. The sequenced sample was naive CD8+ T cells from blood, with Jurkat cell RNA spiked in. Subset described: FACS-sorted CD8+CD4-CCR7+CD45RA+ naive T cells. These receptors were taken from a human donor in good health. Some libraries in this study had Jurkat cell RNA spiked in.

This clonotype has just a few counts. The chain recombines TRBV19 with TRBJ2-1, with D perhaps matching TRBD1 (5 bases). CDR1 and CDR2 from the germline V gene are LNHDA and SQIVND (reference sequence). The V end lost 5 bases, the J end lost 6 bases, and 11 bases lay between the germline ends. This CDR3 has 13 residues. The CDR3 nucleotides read TGTGCCAGTAGTCAGGGCGCGATCAATGAGCAGTTCTTC. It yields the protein CASSQGAINEQFF.

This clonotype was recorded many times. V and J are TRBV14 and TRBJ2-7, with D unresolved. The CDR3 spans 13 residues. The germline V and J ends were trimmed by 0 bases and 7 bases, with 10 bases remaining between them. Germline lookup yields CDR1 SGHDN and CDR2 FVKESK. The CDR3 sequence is CASSQEARWEQYF. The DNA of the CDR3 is TGTGCCAGCAGCCAAGAAGCGCGCTGGGAGCAGTACTTC.

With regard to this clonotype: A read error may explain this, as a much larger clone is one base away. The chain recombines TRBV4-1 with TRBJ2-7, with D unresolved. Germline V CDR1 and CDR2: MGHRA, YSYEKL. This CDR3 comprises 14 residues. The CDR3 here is CASGQTEGNLEQYF. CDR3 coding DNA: TGCGCCAGCGGCCAAACGGAAGGAAATCTGGAGCAGTACTTC.

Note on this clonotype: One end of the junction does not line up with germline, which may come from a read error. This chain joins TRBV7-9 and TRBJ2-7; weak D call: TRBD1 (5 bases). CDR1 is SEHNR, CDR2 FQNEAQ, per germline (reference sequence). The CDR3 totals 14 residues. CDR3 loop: CVSSLGYRNLEQYF. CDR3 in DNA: TGTGTCAGCAGCTTAGGCTACAGGAATCTCGAGCAGTACTTC.

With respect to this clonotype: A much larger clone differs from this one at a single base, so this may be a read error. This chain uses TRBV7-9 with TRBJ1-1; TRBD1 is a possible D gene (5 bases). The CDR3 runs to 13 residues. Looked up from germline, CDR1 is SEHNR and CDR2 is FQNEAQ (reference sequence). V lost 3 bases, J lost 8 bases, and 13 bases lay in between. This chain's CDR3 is CASSLGDGLEAFF. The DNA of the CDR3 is TGTGCCAGCAGCTTGGGGGACGGCTTAGAAGCTTTCTTT. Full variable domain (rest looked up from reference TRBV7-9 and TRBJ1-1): DTGVSQNPRHKITKRGQNVTFRCDPISEHNRLYWYRQTLGQGPEFLTYFQNEAQLEKSRLLSDRFSAERPKGSFSTLEIQRTEQGDSAMYLCASSLGDGLEAFFGQGTRLTVV.

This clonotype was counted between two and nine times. The CDR3 spells CASSITGGSQPQHF. CDR3 coding DNA: TGTGCCAGTAGTATAACTGGGGGAAGTCAGCCCCAGCATTTT. J is TRBJ1-5 and V is TRBV19; D possibly corresponds to TRBD1 (5 bases). This CDR3 contains 14 residues. Germline-derived CDR1 and CDR2 are LNHDA and SQIVND (reference sequence). The ends were cut back, 2 bases at V and 6 bases at J, with 11 bases in the middle.

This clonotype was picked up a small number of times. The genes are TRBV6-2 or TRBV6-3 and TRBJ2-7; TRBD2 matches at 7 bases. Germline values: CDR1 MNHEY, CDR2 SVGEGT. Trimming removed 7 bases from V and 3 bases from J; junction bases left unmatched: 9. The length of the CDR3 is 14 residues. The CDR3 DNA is TGTGCCAGCACCTTACCTAGCGGAGTCTACGAGCAGTACTTC. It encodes CASTLPSGVYEQYF.

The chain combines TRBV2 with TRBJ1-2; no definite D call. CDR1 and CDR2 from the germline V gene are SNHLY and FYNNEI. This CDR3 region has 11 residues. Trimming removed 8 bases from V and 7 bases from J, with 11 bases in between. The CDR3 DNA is TGTGCCAGCGGTCGGACCGGTGGCTACACCTTC. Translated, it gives CASGRTGGYTF.

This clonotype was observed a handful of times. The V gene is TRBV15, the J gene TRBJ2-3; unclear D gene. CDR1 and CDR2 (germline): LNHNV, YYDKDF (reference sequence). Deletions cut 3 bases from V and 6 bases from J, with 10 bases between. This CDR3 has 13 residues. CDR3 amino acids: CATSSGRRDTQYF. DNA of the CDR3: TGTGCCACCAGCAGTGGCAGGCGGGATACGCAGTATTTT.

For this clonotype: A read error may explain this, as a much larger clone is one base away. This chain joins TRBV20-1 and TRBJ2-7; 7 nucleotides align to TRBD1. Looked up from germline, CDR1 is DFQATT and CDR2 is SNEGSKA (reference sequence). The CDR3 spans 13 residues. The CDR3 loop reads CSARDWDSSERYF. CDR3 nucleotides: TGCAGTGCTAGGGACTGGGACAGTTCCGAGCGGTACTTC.

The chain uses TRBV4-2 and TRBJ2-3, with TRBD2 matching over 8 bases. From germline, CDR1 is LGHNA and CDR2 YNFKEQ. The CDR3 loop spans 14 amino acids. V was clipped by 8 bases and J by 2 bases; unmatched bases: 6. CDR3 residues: CASSGLVPTDTQYF. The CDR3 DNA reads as TGTGCCAGCTCGGGACTAGTCCCCACAGATACGCAGTATTTT.